One sample yielded the 12 T cell receptor beta chains listed below, sequenced in a study of Tregs in tolerant kidney transplant recipients. Sequencing used immunoSEQ multiplex PCR; TCRdb keeps in-frame clones, though not all of them. The sample yields about 14,000 clones, around nine tenths seen once. The specimen sequenced was CD8+ T cells from blood. These receptors were taken from a human donor in good health.

V and J are TRBV11-2 and TRBJ2-5; D ambiguous. CDR3 length equals 16 residues. Trimming cost V 5 bases and J 0 bases, with 16 bases left between them. From germline, CDR1 is SGHAT and CDR2 FQNNGV. CDR3 nucleotides: TGTGCCAGCAGCCCCCTTGGCTCTAAGAACCAAGAGACCCAGTACTTC. Translation gives CASSPLGSKNQETQYF.

The V gene is TRBV13, the J gene TRBJ2-1; no reliable D call. There are 16 residues in the CDR3. The germline gives CDR1 PRHDT, CDR2 FYEKMQ (reference sequence). V lost 5 bases, J lost 0 bases, and 14 bases lay in between. The CDR3 loop reads CASSPKGRSSYNEQFF. DNA of the CDR3: TGTGCCAGCAGCCCAAAAGGGCGTAGCTCCTACAATGAGCAGTTCTTC.

The J gene is TRBJ2-1, the V gene TRBV2, with D hard to call. Germline V gene data show CDR1 as SNHLY and CDR2 as FYNNEI. Trimming took off 3 bases at V and 3 bases at J, with 12 bases between the two ends. This CDR3 contains 15 residues. CDR3 nucleotide sequence: TGTGCCAGCAGTGAGCGACACGGAAGCTACAATGAGCAGTTCTTC. Protein sequence: CASSERHGSYNEQFF.

The chain uses TRBV18 and TRBJ2-1; 8 bases match TRBD1. Germline lookup yields CDR1 KGHSH and CDR2 LQKENI. The CDR3 runs 15 residues. J gave up 2 bases and V 3 bases, and 3 bases lay outside the gene matches. This chain's CDR3 is CASSPGGQAYNEQFF. CDR3 sequence (DNA): TGTGCCAGCTCACCGGGGGGACAGGCCTACAATGAGCAGTTCTTC.

The genes are TRBV15 and TRBJ2-7; a weak D match, TRBD1 (7 bases). Germline V gives CDR1 LNHNV, CDR2 YYDKDF (reference sequence). V lost 3 bases and J lost 5, with 20 bases in between. The length of the CDR3 is 16 residues. The CDR3 protein is CATSSRGDTPWNEQYF. The CDR3 DNA follows: TGTGCCACCAGCAGCAGGGGGGACACTCCATGGAACGAGCAGTACTTC.

This clone was counted once. V gene TRBV5-1 combines with J gene TRBJ2-7; TRBD1 matches at 7 bases. The J segment lost 3 bases and the V segment lost 0 bases, leaving 3 bases of the junction unmatched. Germline assignment: CDR1 SGHRS and CDR2 YFSETQ. The CDR3 consists of 14 residues. In nucleotides, the CDR3 is TGCGCCAGCAGCTTGGGGGGACAGTACTACGAGCAGTACTTC. It translates to CASSLGGQYYEQYF.

This sequence joins TRBV14 and TRBJ2-7; the D gene is possibly TRBD2 (7 bases). Trimming pared 1 base from V and 0 bases from J, leaving 13 bases between. CDR1 SGHDN and CDR2 FVKESK come from the germline V gene. The CDR3 totals 16 residues. As DNA, the CDR3 is TGTGCCAGCAGCCAAGGGGAGGGGGTGAGCTCCTACGAGCAGTACTTC. Translating gives CASSQGEGVSSYEQYF. The full variable domain, its missing parts supplied by reference TRBV14 and TRBJ2-7, is EAGVTQFPSHSVIEKGQTVTLRCDPISGHDNLYWYRRVMGKEIKFLLHFVKESKQDESGMPNNRFLAERTGGTYSTLKVQPAELEDSGVYFCASSQGEGVSSYEQYFGPGTRLTVT.

The V gene is TRBV19, the J gene TRBJ1-1; TRBD1 aligns across 7 bases. Germline CDR1 LNHDA, CDR2 SQIVND (reference sequence). V was clipped by 10 bases and J by 6 bases; unmatched bases: 11. This CDR3 contains 13 residues. The CDR3 protein is CATATGKFPEAFF. In DNA, the CDR3 is TGTGCCACCGCGACAGGGAAATTTCCTGAAGCTTTCTTT.

This clone has more than one count but fewer than ten. The rearrangement joins TRBV10-3 to TRBJ1-1, with D unclear. V lost 2 bases to trimming and J lost 3 bases, with 4 bases between them. This CDR3 is 12 amino acids long. Germline V gene sequence: CDR1 ENHRY, CDR2 SYGVKD. The CDR3 coding sequence is TGTGCCATCAGTGAGGTAGACACTGAAGCTTTCTTT. Its protein product is CAISEVDTEAFF.

The V and J genes are TRBV7-8 and TRBJ1-1; 7 bases map to TRBD1. Germline V gene data show CDR1 as SGHVS and CDR2 as FQNEAQ. The length of the CDR3 is 14 residues. The junction had 3 bases not matched to a gene; V was cut back by 5 bases and J by 0 bases. The CDR3 DNA sequence: TGTGCCAGCAGCCCAGGGACAGTGAACACTGAAGCTTTCTTT. This encodes CASSPGTVNTEAFF.

V usage is TRBV4-3 and J usage is TRBJ2-1; 8 nucleotides line up with TRBD2. This CDR3 is built from 15 residues. The V segment lost 0 bases and the J segment 5 bases; nucleotides outside the gene matches: 3. Per germline, CDR1 LGHNA and CDR2 YSLEER. This CDR3 reads CASSQEVLADNEQFF. The CDR3, as DNA: TGCGCCAGCAGCCAAGAAGTACTAGCGGACAATGAGCAGTTCTTC.

This chain uses TRBV4-1 with TRBJ2-1; D not resolved. CDR3 length equals 17 residues. CDR1 is MGHRA and CDR2 is YSYEKL in the germline V gene. Trimming removed 1 base from V and 7 bases from J, with 20 bases in between. CDR3: CASSQVIMLTYANEQFF. Here the CDR3 DNA reads TGCGCCAGCAGCCAAGTAATTATGCTCACATATGCAAATGAGCAGTTCTTC.